This T cell receptor (beta chain) derives from a study of T cell responses to AZD1222 COVID-19 vaccine. To note about this clone: The antigen is not known.

V dropped 0 bases and J dropped 4 bases, with 9 bases sitting between them. CDR1 and CDR2 (germline): SGHTA, FQGNSA. CDR3 length: 15 residues. Overall study results and limits: White British donors predominated, females outnumbered males, and clonal diversity was possibly underestimated. When two AZD1222 doses had been given, Spike-specific TCR breadth and depth rose. Distributed over spike, vaccine-associated CD4 TCRs predominated at 160-218 and 743-854.

Libraries were prepared by immunoSEQ multiplex PCR; TCRdb keeps only in-frame clonotypes and omits some of them. In the table there are tens of thousands of clones, roughly 90% of which are singletons. The chain uses TRBV7-2 and TRBJ2-2; D remains ambiguous. This sequence was found in an adult who received the AZD1222 COVID-19 vaccine. This material consisted of peripheral blood, taken 28 days after the second AZD1222 dose. The CDR3 sequence is CASSLAPQFTGELFF. DNA for the CDR3: TGTGCCAGCAGCTTAGCTCCGCAGTTCACCGGGGAGCTGTTTTTT.